One and the same sample provided the 7 T cell receptor beta chains below, sequenced in a study of T cell responses to AZD1222 COVID-19 vaccine. Repertoires were generated with immunoSEQ multiplex PCR, while TCRdb's copy carries only in-frame clones and drops some. The table lists around 100,000 clones, approximately 90% of them singletons. This specimen was peripheral blood, taken on day 0 of AZD1222 vaccination. All receptors derive from an adult in good health.

This clone appeared a few times. The rearrangement links TRBV28 to TRBJ1-2, with D perhaps matching TRBD1 (5 bases). The CDR3 covers 15 residues. V gave up 2 bases and J gave up 0 bases, with 10 bases separating them. Germline V gene data show CDR1 as MDHEN and CDR2 as SYDVKM. For the CDR3, the DNA is TGTGCCAGCAGTTTAGTAGACAGTACTAACTATGGCTACACCTTC. Its protein product is CASSLVDSTNYGYTF.

This clone showed up just once. The chain has TRBV6-4 and TRBJ1-2; no definite D call. The V gene lost 2 bases and the J gene lost 8 bases, with 12 bases spanning the gap. Looked up from germline, CDR1 is MRHNA and CDR2 is SNTAGT. The CDR3 sequence is 13 residues long. CDR3 loop: CASSDGSRRGYTF. The CDR3 bases are TGTGCCAGCAGTGACGGGTCCCGTCGGGGCTACACCTTC.

The chain recombines TRBV11-3 with TRBJ2-3; TRBD1 might be the D (5 bases). This CDR3 has 15 residues. V shed 5 bases and J shed 5 bases, with 17 bases lying between them. Germline lookup yields CDR1 SGHNT and CDR2 YENEEA. The CDR3 protein is CASSPRGTRGDTQYF. The CDR3 DNA reads TGTGCCAGCAGCCCTAGGGGAACTCGTGGAGATACGCAGTATTTT. The variable domain in full, completed from reference TRBV11-3 and TRBJ2-3, reads EAGVVQSPRYKIIEKKQPVAFWCNPISGHNTLYWYLQNLGQGPELLIRYENEEAVDDSQLPKDRFSAERLKGVDSTLKIQPAELGDSAVYLCASSPRGTRGDTQYFGPGTRLTVL.

The chain links TRBV7-8 to TRBJ2-5; 9 bases match TRBD1. The CDR3 spans 21 residues. Germline assignment: CDR1 SGHVS and CDR2 FQNEAQ. J lost 6 bases, V lost 5 bases, and 28 bases had no gene match. The CDR3 region has the DNA TGTGCCAGCAGCACCGCGACCGGGACAGGGAATTTAGGGACTCCTCTGAAGACCCAGTACTTC. Its translation: CASSTATGTGNLGTPLKTQYF.

The chain employs TRBV2 and TRBJ2-7, with D unresolved. The CDR3 has 14 residues. V lost 5 bases and J lost 0, with 11 bases in between. Germline assignment: CDR1 SNHLY and CDR2 FYNNEI. The CDR3 is CASSFFGRSYEQYF. DNA of the CDR3: TGTGCCAGCAGTTTCTTCGGGCGCTCCTACGAGCAGTACTTC.

CDR3: CASSPSSGLGGGYTF. Here the CDR3 DNA reads TGTGCCAGCTCACCAAGCTCCGGGCTCGGGGGTGGCTACACCTTC. The J gene is TRBJ1-2, the V gene TRBV18; D is perhaps TRBD1 (5 bases). The CDR3 totals 15 residues. V gave up 2 bases and J gave up 7 bases, with 17 bases separating them. The germline gives CDR1 KGHSH, CDR2 LQKENI.

The chain is built from TRBV3-1 (or the pseudogene TRBV3-2) and TRBJ2-5; 12 nucleotides line up with TRBD2. The germline gives CDR1 LGHDT, CDR2 YNNKEL (reference sequence). The CDR3 loop spans 15 amino acids. The J segment lost 5 bases and the V segment lost 4 bases, leaving 5 bases of the junction unmatched. In nucleotides, the CDR3 is TGTGCCAGCAGCCCTAGCGGGGGGGCTTGGGAGACCCAGTACTTC. This codes for CASSPSGGAWETQYF.